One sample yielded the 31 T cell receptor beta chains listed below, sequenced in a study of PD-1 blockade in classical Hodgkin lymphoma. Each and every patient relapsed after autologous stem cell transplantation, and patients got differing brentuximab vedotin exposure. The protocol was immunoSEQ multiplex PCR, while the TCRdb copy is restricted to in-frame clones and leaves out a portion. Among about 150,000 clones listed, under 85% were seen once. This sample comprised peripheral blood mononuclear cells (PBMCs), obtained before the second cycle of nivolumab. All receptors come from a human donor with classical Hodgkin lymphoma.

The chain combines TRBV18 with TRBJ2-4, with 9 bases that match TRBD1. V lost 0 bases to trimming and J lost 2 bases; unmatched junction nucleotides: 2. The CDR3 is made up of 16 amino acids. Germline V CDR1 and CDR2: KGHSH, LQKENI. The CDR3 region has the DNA TGTGCCAGCTCACCACCGGGACAGGGAACCAAAAACATTCAGTACTTC. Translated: CASSPPGQGTKNIQYF.

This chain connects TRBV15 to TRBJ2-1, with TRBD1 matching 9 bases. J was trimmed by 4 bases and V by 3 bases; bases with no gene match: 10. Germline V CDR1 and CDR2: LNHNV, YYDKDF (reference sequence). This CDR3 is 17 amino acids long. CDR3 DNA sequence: TGTGCCACCAGCAGGGTCCCGGGACAGGGTACTTACAATGAGCAGTTCTTC. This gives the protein CATSRVPGQGTYNEQFF.

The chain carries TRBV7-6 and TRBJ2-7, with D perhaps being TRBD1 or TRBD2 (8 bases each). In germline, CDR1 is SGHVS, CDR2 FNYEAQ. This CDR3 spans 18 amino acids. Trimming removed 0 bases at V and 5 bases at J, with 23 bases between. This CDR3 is CASSLAREEQGGLHEQYF. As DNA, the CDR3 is TGTGCCAGCAGCTTAGCGCGGGAGGAACAGGGGGGCCTCCACGAGCAGTACTTC.

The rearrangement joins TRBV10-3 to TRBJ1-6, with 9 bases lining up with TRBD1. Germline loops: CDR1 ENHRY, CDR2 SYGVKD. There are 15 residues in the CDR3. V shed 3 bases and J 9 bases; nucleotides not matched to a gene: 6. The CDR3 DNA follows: TGTGCCATCAGTGACGGACAGGGGCTGGGTTCACCCCTCCACTTT. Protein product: CAISDGQGLGSPLHF.

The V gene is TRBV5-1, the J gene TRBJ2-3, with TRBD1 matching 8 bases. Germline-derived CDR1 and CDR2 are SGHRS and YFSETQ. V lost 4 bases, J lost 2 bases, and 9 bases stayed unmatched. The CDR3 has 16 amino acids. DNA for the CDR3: TGCGCCAGCAGCCCTGCCGGGACAGGATTCACAGATACGCAGTATTTT. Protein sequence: CASSPAGTGFTDTQYF.

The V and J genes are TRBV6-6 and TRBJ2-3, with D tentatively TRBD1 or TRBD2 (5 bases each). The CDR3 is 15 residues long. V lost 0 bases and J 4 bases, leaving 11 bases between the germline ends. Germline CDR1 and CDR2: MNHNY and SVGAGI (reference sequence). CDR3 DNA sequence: TGTGCCAGCAGTTACTCGCAGGGACGGGCAGATACGCAGTATTTT. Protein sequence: CASSYSQGRADTQYF.

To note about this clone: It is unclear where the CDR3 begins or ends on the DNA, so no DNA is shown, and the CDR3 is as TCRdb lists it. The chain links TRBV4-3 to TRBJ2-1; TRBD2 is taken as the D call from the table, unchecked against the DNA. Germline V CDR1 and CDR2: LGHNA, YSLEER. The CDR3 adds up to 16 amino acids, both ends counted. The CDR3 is CANSQRAGVASGAGFF.

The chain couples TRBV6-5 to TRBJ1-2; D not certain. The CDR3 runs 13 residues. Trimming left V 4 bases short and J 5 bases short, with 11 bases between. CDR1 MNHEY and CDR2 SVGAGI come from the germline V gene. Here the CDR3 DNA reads TGTGCCAGCAGTTTTGGGAGATCGTATGGCTACACCTTC. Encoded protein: CASSFGRSYGYTF.

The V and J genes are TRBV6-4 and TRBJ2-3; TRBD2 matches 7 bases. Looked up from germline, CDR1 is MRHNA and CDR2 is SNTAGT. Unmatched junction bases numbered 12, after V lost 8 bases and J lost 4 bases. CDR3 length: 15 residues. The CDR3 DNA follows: TGTGCCAGCCCAGCCTATCAGGGAGGGGCAGATACGCAGTATTTT. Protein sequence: CASPAYQGGADTQYF.

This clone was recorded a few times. The CDR3 loop is CASIPDYRQETQYF. As DNA, the CDR3 is TGTGCCAGCATCCCGGACTACCGGCAAGAGACCCAGTACTTC. This chain connects TRBV6-1 to TRBJ2-5; TRBD2 is a possible D gene (6 bases). V was shortened by 7 bases and J by 2 bases, with 14 bases between the two germline ends. CDR1 MNHNS and CDR2 SASEGT come from the germline V gene. The CDR3 consists of 14 residues.

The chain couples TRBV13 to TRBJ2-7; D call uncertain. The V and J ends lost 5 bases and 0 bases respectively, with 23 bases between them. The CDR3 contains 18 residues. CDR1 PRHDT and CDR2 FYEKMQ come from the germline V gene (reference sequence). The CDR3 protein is CASSPNLSDRRYSYEQYF. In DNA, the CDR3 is TGTGCCAGCAGCCCCAACCTGTCTGACCGAAGATACTCCTACGAGCAGTACTTC.

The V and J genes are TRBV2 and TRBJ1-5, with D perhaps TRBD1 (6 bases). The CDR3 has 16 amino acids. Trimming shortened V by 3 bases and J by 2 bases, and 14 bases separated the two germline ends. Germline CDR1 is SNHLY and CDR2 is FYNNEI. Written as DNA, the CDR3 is TGTGCCAGCAGTGACGAGGGGGGATTGGGCAATCAGCCCCAGCATTTT. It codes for CASSDEGGLGNQPQHF.

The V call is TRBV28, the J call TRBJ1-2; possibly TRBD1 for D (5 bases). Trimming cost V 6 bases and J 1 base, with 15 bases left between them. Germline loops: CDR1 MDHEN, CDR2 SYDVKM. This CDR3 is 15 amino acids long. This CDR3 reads CASRSPDRVNYGYTF. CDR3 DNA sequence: TGTGCCAGCAGGTCTCCTGACAGAGTTAACTATGGCTACACCTTC.

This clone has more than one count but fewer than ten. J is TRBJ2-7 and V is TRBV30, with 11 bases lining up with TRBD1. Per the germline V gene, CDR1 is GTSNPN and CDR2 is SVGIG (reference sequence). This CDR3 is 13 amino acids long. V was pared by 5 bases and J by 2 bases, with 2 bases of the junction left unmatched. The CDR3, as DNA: TGTGCCTGGGGACAGGGGGCCACCTACGAGCAGTACTTC. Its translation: CAWGQGATYEQYF.

CDR3 nucleotides: TGTGCCAGCACCTCCGGGACAGGGATAAACATTCAGTACTTC. As protein: CASTSGTGINIQYF. The chain joins TRBV7-9 to TRBJ2-4; 9 bases map to TRBD1. Germline CDR1 SEHNR, CDR2 FQNEAQ (reference sequence). CDR3 length: 14 residues. With 7 bases clipped from V and 6 bases from J, the junction kept 7 bases outside the gene matches.

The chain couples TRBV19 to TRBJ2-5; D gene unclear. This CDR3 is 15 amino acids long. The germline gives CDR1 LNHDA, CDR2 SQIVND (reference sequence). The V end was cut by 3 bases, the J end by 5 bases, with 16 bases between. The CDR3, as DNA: TGTGCCAGTAGTATGGAAGGCGTGGGCGGTGAGACCCAGTACTTC. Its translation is CASSMEGVGGETQYF.

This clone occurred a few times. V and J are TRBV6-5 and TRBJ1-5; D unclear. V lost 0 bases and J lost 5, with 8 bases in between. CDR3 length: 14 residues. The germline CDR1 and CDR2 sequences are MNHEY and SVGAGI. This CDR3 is CASSYSSGDQPQHF. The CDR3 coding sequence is TGTGCCAGCAGTTACTCGTCCGGTGATCAGCCCCAGCATTTT.

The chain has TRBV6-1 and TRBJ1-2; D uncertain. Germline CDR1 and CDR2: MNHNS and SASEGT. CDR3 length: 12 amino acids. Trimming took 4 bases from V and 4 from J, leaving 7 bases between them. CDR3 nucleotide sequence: TGTGCCAGCAGTGTCATCGGCTATGGCTACACCTTC. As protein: CASSVIGYGYTF.

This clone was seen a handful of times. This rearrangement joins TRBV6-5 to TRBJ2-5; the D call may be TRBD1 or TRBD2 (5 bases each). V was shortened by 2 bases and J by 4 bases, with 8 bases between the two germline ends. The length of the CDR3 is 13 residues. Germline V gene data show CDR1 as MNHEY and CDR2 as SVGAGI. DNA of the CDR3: TGTGCCAGCAGTTACCAGGGACCAGAGACCCAGTACTTC. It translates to CASSYQGPETQYF.

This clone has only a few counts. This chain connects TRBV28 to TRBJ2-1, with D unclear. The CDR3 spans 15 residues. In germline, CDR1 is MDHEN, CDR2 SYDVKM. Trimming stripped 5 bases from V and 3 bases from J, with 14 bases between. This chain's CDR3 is CASSPHTGYYNEQFF. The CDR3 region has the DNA TGTGCCAGCAGTCCCCACACGGGCTACTACAATGAGCAGTTCTTC. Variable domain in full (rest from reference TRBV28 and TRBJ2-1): DVKVTQSSRYLVKRTGEKVFLECVQDMDHENMFWYRQDPGLGLRLIYFSYDVKMKEKGDIPEGYSVSREKKERFSLILESASTNQTSMYLCASSPHTGYYNEQFFGPGTRLTVL.

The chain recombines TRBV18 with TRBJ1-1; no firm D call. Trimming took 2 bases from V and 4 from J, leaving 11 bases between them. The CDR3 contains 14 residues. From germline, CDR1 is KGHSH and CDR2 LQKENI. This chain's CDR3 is CASSPAGVGTEAFF. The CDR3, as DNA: TGTGCCAGCTCACCAGCCGGGGTAGGCACTGAAGCTTTCTTT. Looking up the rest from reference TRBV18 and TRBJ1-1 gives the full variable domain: NAGVMQNPRHLVRRRGQEARLRCSPMKGHSHVYWYRQLPEEGLKFMVYLQKENIIDESGMPKERFSAEFPKEGPSILRIQQVVRGDSAAYFCASSPAGVGTEAFFGQGTRLTVV.

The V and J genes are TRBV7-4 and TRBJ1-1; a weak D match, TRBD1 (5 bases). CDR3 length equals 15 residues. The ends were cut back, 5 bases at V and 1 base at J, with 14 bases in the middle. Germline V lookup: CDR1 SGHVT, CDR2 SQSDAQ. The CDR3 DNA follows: TGTGCCAGCAGCCAACAGGTTTGGGGGAACACTGAAGCTTTCTTT. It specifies CASSQQVWGNTEAFF.

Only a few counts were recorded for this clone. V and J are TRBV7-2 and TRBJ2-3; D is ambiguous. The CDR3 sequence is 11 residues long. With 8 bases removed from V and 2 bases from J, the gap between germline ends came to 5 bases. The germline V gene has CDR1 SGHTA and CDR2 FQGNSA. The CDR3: CASGFTDTQYF. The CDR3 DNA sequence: TGTGCCAGCGGATTCACAGATACGCAGTATTTT.

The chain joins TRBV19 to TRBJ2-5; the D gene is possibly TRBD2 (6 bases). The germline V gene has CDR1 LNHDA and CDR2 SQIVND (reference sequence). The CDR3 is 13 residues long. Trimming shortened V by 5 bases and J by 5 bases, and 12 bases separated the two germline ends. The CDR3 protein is CASSGGTPETQYF. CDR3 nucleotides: TGTGCCAGTAGTGGAGGGACCCCGGAGACCCAGTACTTC.

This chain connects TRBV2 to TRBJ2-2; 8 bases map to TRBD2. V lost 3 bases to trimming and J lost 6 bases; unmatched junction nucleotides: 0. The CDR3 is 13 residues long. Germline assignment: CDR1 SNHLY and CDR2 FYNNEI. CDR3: CASSEGLAGELFF. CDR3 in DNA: TGTGCCAGCAGTGAGGGACTAGCCGGGGAGCTGTTTTTT.

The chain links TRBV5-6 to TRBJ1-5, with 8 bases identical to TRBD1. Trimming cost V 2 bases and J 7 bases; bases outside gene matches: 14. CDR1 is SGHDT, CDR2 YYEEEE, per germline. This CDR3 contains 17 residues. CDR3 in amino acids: CASSFSGTGRKMQPQHF. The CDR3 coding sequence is TGTGCCAGCAGCTTTAGTGGGACAGGCAGGAAGATGCAGCCCCAGCATTTT.

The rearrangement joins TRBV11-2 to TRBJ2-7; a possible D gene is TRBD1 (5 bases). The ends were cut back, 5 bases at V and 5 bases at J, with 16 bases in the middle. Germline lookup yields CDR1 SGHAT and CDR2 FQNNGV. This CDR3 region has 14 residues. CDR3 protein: CASSQAHNRNEQYF. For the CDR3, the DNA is TGTGCCAGCAGCCAAGCGCACAACAGGAACGAGCAGTACTTC.

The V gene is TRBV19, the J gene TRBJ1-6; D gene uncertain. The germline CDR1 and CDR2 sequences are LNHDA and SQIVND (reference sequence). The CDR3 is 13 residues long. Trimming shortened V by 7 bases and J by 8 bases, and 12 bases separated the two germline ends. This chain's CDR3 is CASNEALDSPLHF. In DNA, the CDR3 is TGTGCCAGTAACGAGGCTTTGGATTCACCCCTCCACTTT.

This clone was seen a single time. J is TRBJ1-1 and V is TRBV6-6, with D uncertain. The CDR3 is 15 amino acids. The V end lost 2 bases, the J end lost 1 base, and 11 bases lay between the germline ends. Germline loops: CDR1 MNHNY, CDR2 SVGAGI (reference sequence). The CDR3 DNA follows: TGTGCCAGCAGTTACGACACAGAGAAGAACACTGAAGCTTTCTTT. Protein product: CASSYDTEKNTEAFF.

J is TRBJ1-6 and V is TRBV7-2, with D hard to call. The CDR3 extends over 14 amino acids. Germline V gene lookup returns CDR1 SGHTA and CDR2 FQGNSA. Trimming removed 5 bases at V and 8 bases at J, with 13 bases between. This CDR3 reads CASSLGVGDSPLHF. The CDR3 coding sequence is TGTGCCAGCAGCCTCGGAGTTGGGGATTCACCCCTCCACTTT.

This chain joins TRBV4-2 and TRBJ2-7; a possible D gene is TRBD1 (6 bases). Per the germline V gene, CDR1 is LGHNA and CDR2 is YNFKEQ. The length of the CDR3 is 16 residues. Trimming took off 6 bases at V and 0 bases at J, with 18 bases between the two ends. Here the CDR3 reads CASSTTQGFGSYEQYF. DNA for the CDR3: TGTGCCAGCAGTACCACACAGGGTTTCGGCTCCTACGAGCAGTACTTC.